The 32 T cell receptor beta chains given below trace back to one sample, sequenced in a study of blood T cell repertoires in COVID-19. Libraries were prepared by immunoSEQ multiplex PCR; TCRdb keeps only in-frame clonotypes and omits some of them. The sample contains 300,000 to 400,000 clones, about 90% of which appear only once. Sequencing was carried out using peripheral blood. The receptors shown here come from a woman aged 18-29 years who had recovered from COVID-19.

The V gene is TRBV7-9, the J gene TRBJ1-5; TRBD1 is a possible D gene (5 bases). Germline V gene sequence: CDR1 SEHNR, CDR2 FQNEAQ (reference sequence). V lost 4 bases to trimming and J lost 5 bases, with 9 bases between them. The CDR3 length is 13 residues. The CDR3: CASSWGRDQPQHF. The CDR3 bases are TGTGCCAGCAGCTGGGGCAGAGATCAGCCCCAGCATTTT.

This rearrangement joins TRBV6-2 or TRBV6-3 to TRBJ2-3; 8 bases match TRBD2. The trim removed 6 bases at V and 1 base at J, leaving 9 bases unmatched. The CDR3 is 16 residues long. Per the germline V gene, CDR1 is MNHEY and CDR2 is SVGEGT. CDR3 sequence (DNA): TGTGCCAGCAGCCCCCTAGGAGCGGGAGGCACAGATACGCAGTATTTT. This sequence encodes CASSPLGAGGTDTQYF.

V gene TRBV6-2 or TRBV6-3 combines with J gene TRBJ2-1, with TRBD2 identical over 12 bases. Per germline, CDR1 MNHEY and CDR2 SVGEGT. This CDR3 contains 19 residues. J gave up 7 bases and V 4 bases, and 17 bases lay outside the gene matches. CDR3 DNA sequence: TGTGCCAGCAGTTTCCTAGCACGCTCTAGCGGGAGGGCCTTGAATGAGCAGTTCTTC. It codes for CASSFLARSSGRALNEQFF.

The genes are TRBV4-3 and TRBJ1-6; TRBD1 is a possible D gene (5 bases). The CDR3 totals 15 residues. The ends were cut back, 0 bases at V and 12 bases at J, with 15 bases in the middle. Germline CDR1 is LGHNA and CDR2 is YSLEER. CDR3 sequence: CASSQEPGPWGPLHF. The CDR3 coding sequence is TGCGCCAGCAGCCAAGAACCAGGGCCTTGGGGACCCCTCCACTTT.

Remarks on this clone: The sample contains more than one DNA sequence encoding this CDR3. The chain has TRBV30 and TRBJ1-1, with a weak D call TRBD1 (5 bases). There are 13 residues in the CDR3. The V gene lost 0 bases and the J gene lost 2 bases, with 7 bases spanning the gap. CDR1 is GTSNPN and CDR2 is SVGIG in the germline V gene (reference sequence). The CDR3 sequence is CAWSVGGNTEAFF. The DNA for the CDR3 is TGTGCCTGGAGTGTGGGGGGAAACACTGAAGCTTTCTTT.

The chain combines TRBV14 with TRBJ1-1; 7 nucleotides align to TRBD1. The CDR3 sequence is 18 residues long. The germline V gene has CDR1 SGHDN and CDR2 FVKESK. V trimming: 6 bases; J trimming: 0 bases; junction bases outside the gene matches: 16. In DNA, the CDR3 is TGTGCCAGCAGTACAAGTACAGGGGTTCGGTTTATGAACACTGAAGCTTTCTTT. Its translation is CASSTSTGVRFMNTEAFF.

This chain links TRBV28 with TRBJ2-3; TRBD2 matches 8 bases. With 6 bases clipped from V and 11 bases from J, the junction kept 16 bases outside the gene matches. CDR1 is MDHEN, CDR2 SYDVKM, per germline. This CDR3 has 15 residues. The CDR3 loop is CASSYLAGRLGGQYF. Here the CDR3 DNA reads TGTGCCAGCAGCTACCTAGCGGGTCGGTTGGGGGGGCAGTATTTT.

V usage is TRBV10-2 and J usage is TRBJ2-5; 9 nucleotides agree with TRBD1. CDR1 is WSHSY, CDR2 SAAADI, per germline. V was pared by 5 bases and J by 5 bases, with 6 bases of the junction left unmatched. CDR3 length: 14 amino acids. The chain's CDR3 is CASSLTGGRETQYF. Written as DNA, the CDR3 is TGCGCCAGCAGTCTTACAGGGGGCAGGGAGACCCAGTACTTC.

The genes are TRBV28 and TRBJ1-2; a weak D match, TRBD1 (5 bases). Trimming stripped 7 bases from V and 1 base from J, with 22 bases between. Germline lookup yields CDR1 MDHEN and CDR2 SYDVKM. The CDR3 is 17 residues long. Here the CDR3 DNA reads TGTGCCAGCACCCTACCGGGACTACTCAAACATAACTATGGCTACACCTTC. Encoded protein: CASTLPGLLKHNYGYTF.

The V gene is TRBV6-5, the J gene TRBJ1-2; 7 nucleotides line up with TRBD1. Germline lookup yields CDR1 MNHEY and CDR2 SVGAGI. V was clipped by 6 bases and J by 0 bases; unmatched bases: 7. The CDR3 extends over 15 amino acids. This CDR3 reads CASRAGTEANYGYTF. The CDR3 DNA is TGTGCCAGCAGGGCCGGGACAGAAGCTAACTATGGCTACACCTTC.

The chain couples TRBV30 to TRBJ1-3, with D maybe TRBD1 (6 bases). This CDR3 region has 16 residues. Trimming removed 5 bases at V and 0 bases at J, with 17 bases between. The germline V gene encodes CDR1 GTSNPN and CDR2 SVGIG (reference sequence). The CDR3 DNA is TGTGCCTGGGAGACCGGACAGACATACTCTGGAAACACCATATATTTT. Translation gives CAWETGQTYSGNTIYF.

The rearrangement links TRBV7-2 to TRBJ2-1; 9 bases are shared with TRBD2. Germline loops: CDR1 SGHTA, CDR2 FQGNSA. V was pared by 5 bases and J by 7 bases, with 9 bases of the junction left unmatched. The CDR3 has 15 amino acids. CDR3 region: CASSISGSSLNEQFF. The CDR3 bases are TGTGCCAGCAGCATTAGCGGGAGTAGTCTGAATGAGCAGTTCTTC. Variable domain in full (rest from reference TRBV7-2 and TRBJ2-1): GAGVSQSPSNKVTEKGKDVELRCDPISGHTALYWYRQSLGQGLEFLIYFQGNSAPDKSGLPSDRFSAERTGGSVSTLTIQRTQQEDSAVYLCASSISGSSLNEQFFGPGTRLTVL.

The chain joins TRBV7-8 to TRBJ1-5; 8 nucleotides match TRBD1. Germline CDR1 SGHVS, CDR2 FQNEAQ. The CDR3 runs 14 residues. Trimming removed 5 bases from V and 5 bases from J; junction bases left unmatched: 5. CDR3 sequence: CASSPDRADQPQHF. The CDR3, as DNA: TGTGCCAGCAGCCCGGACAGGGCGGATCAGCCCCAGCATTTT.

This clone showed up just once. CDR3 in DNA: TGTGCCAGCATTCAGCGGGGCGACTACAATGAGCAGTTCTTC. Protein sequence: CASIQRGDYNEQFF. The rearrangement links TRBV6-5 to TRBJ2-1; 7 bases are a match to TRBD2. The junction had 6 bases not matched to a gene; V was cut back by 7 bases and J by 3 bases. The CDR3 spans 14 residues. CDR1 MNHEY and CDR2 SVGAGI come from the germline V gene.

The V call is TRBV3-1 (or the pseudogene TRBV3-2), the J call TRBJ1-5; a weak D match, TRBD1 (6 bases). Germline CDR1 reads LGHDT; CDR2 reads YNNKEL (reference sequence). The germline V and J ends were trimmed by 0 bases and 6 bases, with 21 bases remaining between them. CDR3 length: 18 amino acids. CDR3 protein: CASSQDTAGASSGQPQHF. Written as DNA, the CDR3 is TGTGCCAGCAGCCAAGACACGGCAGGGGCCTCCTCCGGTCAGCCCCAGCATTTT.

The rearrangement uses TRBV7-9 and TRBJ1-1; D is undetermined. Trimming cost V 5 bases and J 4 bases, with 11 bases left between them. In germline, CDR1 is SEHNR, CDR2 FQNEAQ (reference sequence). The CDR3 has 13 residues. The CDR3 here is CASSLSESTEAFF. Written as DNA, the CDR3 is TGTGCCAGCAGCCTCAGCGAAAGCACTGAAGCTTTCTTT.

The count of this clone is one. V usage is TRBV5-6 and J usage is TRBJ2-1, with a tentative D call TRBD1 (6 bases). CDR1 and CDR2 (germline): SGHDT, YYEEEE. V dropped 4 bases and J dropped 3 bases, with 14 bases sitting between them. The CDR3 sequence is 15 residues long. This CDR3 is CASSQGFIDYNEQFF. DNA for the CDR3: TGTGCCAGCAGCCAGGGGTTTATCGACTACAATGAGCAGTTCTTC. Looking up the rest from reference TRBV5-6 and TRBJ2-1 gives the full variable domain: DAGVTQSPTHLIKTRGQQVTLRCSPKSGHDTVSWYQQALGQGPQFIFQYYEEEERQRGNFPDRFSGHQFPNYSSELNVNALLLGDSALYLCASSQGFIDYNEQFFGPGTRLTVL.

V is TRBV18 and J is TRBJ2-3; possible D gene TRBD2, 5 bases. Deletions cut 1 base from V and 1 base from J, with 12 bases between. The CDR3 spans 16 residues. CDR1 KGHSH and CDR2 LQKENI come from the germline V gene. This chain's CDR3 is CASSPRISGRTDTQYF. CDR3 bases: TGTGCCAGCTCACCACGAATCAGCGGCCGCACAGATACGCAGTATTTT.

The chain uses TRBV20-1 and TRBJ1-2; D unclear. The V gene's germline CDR1 is DFQATT and CDR2 SNEGSKA (reference sequence). CDR3 length: 10 amino acids. Trimming pared 2 bases from V and 7 bases from J, leaving 5 bases between. The CDR3 nucleotides are TGCAGTGCTAGATCGGGTGGCTACACCTTC. This gives the protein CSARSGGYTF.

The rearrangement joins TRBV7-9 to TRBJ2-5; 15 bases align to TRBD2. The CDR3 spans 18 residues. After removal of 3 bases from V and 0 bases from J, the junction contained 5 bases not matched to a gene. The germline CDR1 and CDR2 sequences are SEHNR and FQNEAQ (reference sequence). The CDR3 nucleotides read TGTGCCAGCAGCTTCTCCGGGACTAGCGGGGGGTACCAAGAGACCCAGTACTTC. Its translation is CASSFSGTSGGYQETQYF.

The genes are TRBV5-4 and TRBJ1-1, with D perhaps matching TRBD1 (6 bases). CDR1 is SGHNT and CDR2 is YYREEE in the germline V gene (reference sequence). Deletions cut 0 bases from V and 6 bases from J, with 15 bases between. The CDR3 length is 15 residues. Here the CDR3 reads CASSLDSQGSPEAFF. In DNA form, the CDR3 reads TGTGCCAGCAGCTTGGACTCACAGGGCTCGCCTGAAGCTTTCTTT.

This chain joins TRBV5-1 and TRBJ1-3; D might be TRBD1 (5 bases). V gave up 4 bases and J gave up 0 bases, with 14 bases separating them. Germline V gene sequence: CDR1 SGHRS, CDR2 YFSETQ. CDR3 length equals 16 residues. CDR3 DNA sequence: TGCGCCAGCAGCCCTCGGACACCAGCCTCTGGAAACACCATATATTTT. The encoded protein is CASSPRTPASGNTIYF.

This sequence joins TRBV10-3 and TRBJ1-6; D uncertain. V was pared by 2 bases and J by 5 bases, with 13 bases between. CDR1 and CDR2 (germline): ENHRY, SYGVKD. The length of the CDR3 is 16 residues. The CDR3 region is CAISETRSTNNSPLHF. DNA of the CDR3: TGTGCCATCAGTGAGACCCGGTCGACAAATAATTCACCCCTCCACTTT.

The chain uses TRBV4-2 and TRBJ2-5, with no clear D. The CDR3 has 15 amino acids. Germline assignment: CDR1 LGHNA and CDR2 YNFKEQ. V was shortened by 0 bases and J by 5 bases, with 13 bases between the two germline ends. The CDR3 loop is CASSQEETIGETQYF. CDR3 DNA sequence: TGTGCCAGCAGCCAAGAAGAAACTATCGGGGAGACCCAGTACTTC.

The gene calls are TRBV15 and TRBJ2-1; possibly TRBD2 for D (6 bases). This CDR3 is 15 amino acids long. The germline CDR1 and CDR2 sequences are LNHNV and YYDKDF (reference sequence). V lost 8 bases and J lost 6, with 20 bases in between. CDR3 in amino acids: CATGTRRGYGNEQFF. DNA of the CDR3: TGTGCCACCGGGACCCGCCGGGGGTATGGCAATGAGCAGTTCTTC.

V is TRBV4-3 and J is TRBJ2-5, with D maybe TRBD2 (6 bases). This CDR3 spans 15 amino acids. V was pared by 1 base and J by 8 bases, with 17 bases between. Per the germline V gene, CDR1 is LGHNA and CDR2 is YSLEER. The CDR3 loop is CASSQGVLAGRTQYF. CDR3 bases: TGCGCCAGCAGCCAAGGGGTACTAGCCGGGAGAACCCAGTACTTC.

The chain employs TRBV7-2 and TRBJ1-3; possibly TRBD1 for D (6 bases). The germline gives CDR1 SGHTA, CDR2 FQGNSA. V was shortened by 1 base and J by 0 bases, with 13 bases between the two germline ends. The CDR3 has 17 amino acids. The CDR3, as DNA: TGTGCCAGCAGCTTAGGTATGGGACAACTCTCTGGAAACACCATATATTTT. Its translation is CASSLGMGQLSGNTIYF.

This chain uses TRBV10-3 with TRBJ2-1; tentative D call: TRBD2 (6 bases). CDR1 is ENHRY, CDR2 SYGVKD, per germline. V lost 6 bases, J lost 5 bases, and 14 bases lay in between. This CDR3 comprises 14 residues. CDR3 coding DNA: TGTGCCATCAGCGACAGCGGGTTACACAATGAGCAGTTCTTC. Its translation: CAISDSGLHNEQFF.

This chain links TRBV5-5 with TRBJ2-5; 7 bases match TRBD1. The CDR3 contains 15 residues. Germline values: CDR1 SGHKS, CDR2 YYEKEE (reference sequence). V was pared by 4 bases and J by 4 bases, with 10 bases of the junction left unmatched. The CDR3 nucleotides read TGTGCCAGCAGCCCCGGGACAGCCCCCTTAGAGACCCAGTACTTC. Translated, it gives CASSPGTAPLETQYF.

The chain recombines TRBV5-6 with TRBJ2-7; no clear D. The CDR3 covers 11 residues. Germline assignment: CDR1 SGHDT and CDR2 YYEEEE. Trimming took 4 bases from V and 6 from J, leaving 8 bases between them. Written as DNA, the CDR3 is TGTGCCAGCAGCCGTCTCCTCGAGCAGTACGTC. Amino acids: CASSRLLEQYV.

This chain links TRBV12-5 with TRBJ1-5; tentative D call: TRBD1 (6 bases). V was shortened by 2 bases and J by 4 bases, with 21 bases between the two germline ends. Germline loops: CDR1 LGHNT, CDR2 FRNRAP. CDR3 length equals 18 residues. In DNA form, the CDR3 reads TGTGCTAGTGGTTTGATGGGGGGGGGCAATATAGCAAATCAGCCCCAGCATTTT. This translates into CASGLMGGGNIANQPQHF.

The chain employs TRBV21-1 and TRBJ2-5; the table gives TRBD2 as D, unverified against the DNA. TRBV21-1 is an annotated pseudogene. The CDR3 runs 15 residues. The CDR3 region is CASSPPNRRGETQYF. CDR3 DNA sequence: TGTGCCAGCAGCCCGCCGAATCGTCGGGGTGAGACCCAGTACTTC.